This T cell receptor beta chain emerged from a study of cytomegalovirus exposure and HLA in healthy donors. The study, taken as a whole, reports: Across donors, sequencing depth was assumed by presence/absence analyses to be roughly uniform. The only immune exposure information that was available was CMV serostatus.

With V trimmed by 8 bases and J by 0 bases, 18 bases remained unmatched. The CDR3 runs to 19 residues. The germline gives CDR1 SGHRS, CDR2 YFSETQ. Researchers ran the PCR with 60 Vbeta and 13 Jbeta primers. Generated by immunoSEQ multiplex PCR, the TCRdb table keeps only in-frame clones and is missing some. Its clone listing holds 20,000 or so clones. Turning to this clone: The antigen is not known.

The V call is TRBV5-1, the J call TRBJ1-5; 9 bases map to TRBD1. Sequencing was done on a sample of PBMCs. This receptor was obtained from a man aged 55 to 69 in good health and CMV-seropositive. CDR3 nucleotides: TGCGCCAGTAGACACCCCGCCGGGACAGGGCCATATAGCAATCAGCCCCAGCATTTT. As protein: CASRHPAGTGPYSNQPQHF.